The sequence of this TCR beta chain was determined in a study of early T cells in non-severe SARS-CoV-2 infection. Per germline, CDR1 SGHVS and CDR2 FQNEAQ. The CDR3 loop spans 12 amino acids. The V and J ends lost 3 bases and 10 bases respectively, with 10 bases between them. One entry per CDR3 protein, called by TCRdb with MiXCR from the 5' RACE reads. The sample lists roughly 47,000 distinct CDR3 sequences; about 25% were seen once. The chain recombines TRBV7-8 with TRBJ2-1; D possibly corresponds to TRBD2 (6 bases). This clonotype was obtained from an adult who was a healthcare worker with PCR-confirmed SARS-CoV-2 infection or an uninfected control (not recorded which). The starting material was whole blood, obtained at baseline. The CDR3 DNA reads TGTGCCAGCAGCTTCGCCGGGGGAGAGCAGTTCTTC. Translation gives CASSFAGGEQFF. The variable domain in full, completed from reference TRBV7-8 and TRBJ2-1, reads GAGVSQSPRYKVAKRGQDVALRCDPISGHVSLFWYQQALGQGPEFLTYFQNEAQLDKSGLPSDRFFAERPEGSVSTLKIQRTQQEDSAVYLCASSFAGGEQFFGPGTRLTVL.